This T cell receptor beta chain was documented in a study of response to subunit inactivated influenza vaccine. This clonotype was recorded at least ten times. Its antigen is undetermined. TCRdb reprocessed the RT-PCR reads via MiXCR and lists one record per CDR3 protein. The table records hundreds of thousands of distinct CDR3 sequences, about 18% of them present only once. Study results and caveats: Only a handful of new T cells, the authors suggested, are recruited with each seasonal influenza vaccination.

The sequencing used PBMCs from blood, collected more than 4 days after vaccination. The receptor was derived from a man aged 50-59 years who received an inactivated influenza vaccine.

This CDR3 reads CASSQDGGQGDTEAFF. CDR3 DNA: TGCGCCAGCAGCCAAGATGGAGGACAGGGGGACACTGAAGCTTTCTTT. The V call is TRBV4-3, the J call TRBJ1-1, with 10 bases matching TRBD1. CDR3 length equals 16 residues. Germline V gene sequence: CDR1 LGHNA, CDR2 YSLEER. The V segment lost 0 bases and the J segment 3 bases; nucleotides outside the gene matches: 4.